This T cell receptor (beta chain) was observed in a study of blood T cell repertoires in COVID-19. Study-wide background: Material from acute and convalescent COVID-19 was sourced from the United States, Italy and Spain.

The CDR3 sequence is 18 residues long. V shed 5 bases and J 2 bases; nucleotides not matched to a gene: 5. The V gene's germline CDR1 is SNHLY and CDR2 FYNNEI. Here immunoSEQ multiplex PCR was the method, and the copy in TCRdb shows in-frame clones only, minus some. This repertoire shows some 200,000 clones, 80% to 90% found once; its top ten account for 3.5%. Enrolled through a virtual design, the participants were between roughly 18 and 95 years of age and came from around 25 US areas. This sequence was found in a woman aged 18-29 years in a cohort exposed to, infected with or recovered from COVID-19 (not recorded which). V usage is TRBV2 and J usage is TRBJ2-6; 14 bases are a match to TRBD2. Sequenced input: PBMCs or T cells enriched from blood (not recorded which). The CDR3 region is CASSYLGLAGAGANVLTF. CDR3 DNA sequence: TGTGCCAGCAGTTACCTGGGACTAGCGGGAGCTGGGGCCAACGTCCTGACTTTC.